These T cell receptor beta chains were read from a single sample in a study of cytotoxic CD8 clonotypes in ibrutinib-treated CLL. Profiled with immunoSEQ multiplex PCR; TCRdb holds only in-frame clones, not every one. The sample includes about 130,000 clones, around three quarters of them seen just once. The specimen comprised PBMCs, sampled after 12 months of ibrutinib treatment. Receptors were obtained from a human donor with chronic lymphocytic leukemia. Both conserved end residues are part of each CDR3. D genes are given only for firm matches. Rows may omit the clone size; those that give it use once, few, many or a size class.

V: TRBV29-1; size: .; D: .; J: TRBJ2-7; CDR3: CSAAGLASYEQYF; DNA: TGCAGCGCAGCAGGTCTAGCATCCTACGAGCAGTACTTC
V: TRBV19; size: .; D: .; J: TRBJ1-2; CDR3: CASTMQGSIGGYTF; DNA: TGTGCCAGTACCATGCAGGGATCAATCGGTGGCTACACCTTC
V: TRBV7-6; size: .; D: .; J: TRBJ2-3; CDR3: CASSFVGRPTDTQYF; DNA: TGTGCCAGCAGCTTTGTCGGGAGACCCACAGATACGCAGTATTTT
V: TRBV10-3; size: .; D: TRBD2; J: TRBJ2-1; CDR3: CAISMLAASYNEQFF; DNA: TGTGCCATCAGTATGCTAGCGGCCAGTTACAATGAGCAGTTCTTC
V: TRBV10-1; size: .; D: .; J: TRBJ2-7; CDR3: CASSAGTFEEQYF; DNA: TGCGCCAGCAGCGCCGGGACATTCGAAGAGCAGTACTTC
V: TRBV4-2; size: .; D: .; J: TRBJ1-5; CDR3: CASSQDGDLYSNQPQHF; DNA: TGTGCCAGCAGCCAAGATGGGGACCTGTATAGCAATCAGCCCCAGCATTTT
V: TRBV5-1; size: .; D: TRBD1; J: TRBJ2-1; CDR3: CASSLGQGAGNEQFF; DNA: TGCGCCAGCAGCTTAGGGCAGGGGGCGGGAAATGAGCAGTTCTTC
V: TRBV27; size: .; D: TRBD1; J: TRBJ1-5; CDR3: CASSRQGRGQPQHF; DNA: TGTGCCAGCAGTAGACAGGGAAGGGGTCAGCCCCAGCATTTT
V: TRBV5-6; size: .; D: .; J: TRBJ2-3; CDR3: CASSLRTTTDTQYF; DNA: TGTGCCAGCAGCTTACGTACCACAACAGATACGCAGTATTTT
V: TRBV18; size: .; D: .; J: TRBJ1-2; CDR3: CASSPPPSYSNYGYTF; DNA: TGTGCCAGCTCACCACCGCCCAGCTATTCTAACTATGGCTACACCTTC
V: TRBV5-8; size: .; D: .; J: TRBJ1-5; CDR3: CASSLQFSSNQPQHF; DNA: TGTGCCAGCAGCTTGCAGTTTAGCAGCAATCAGCCCCAGCATTTT
V: TRBV18; size: .; D: TRBD2; J: TRBJ2-1; CDR3: CASSPPMGLAGGGTWNEQFF; DNA: TGTGCCAGCTCACCACCGATGGGACTAGCGGGAGGAGGAACGTGGAATGAGCAGTTCTTC
V: TRBV4-3; size: .; D: .; J: TRBJ2-1; CDR3: CASSQDRTNNEQFF; DNA: TGCGCCAGCAGCCAAGATCGAACCAACAATGAGCAGTTCTTC
V: TRBV6-5; size: .; D: .; J: TRBJ2-7; CDR3: CASSSTTNYEQYF; DNA: TGTGCCAGCAGTTCCACCACAAACTACGAGCAGTACTTC
V: TRBV7-9; size: .; D: TRBD1; J: TRBJ1-4; CDR3: CASSARSRQGYGKLFF; DNA: TGTGCCAGCAGCGCCCGGAGTCGACAGGGGTATGGAAAACTGTTTTTT
V: TRBV6-4; size: .; D: .; J: TRBJ2-3; CDR3: CASSEKGSTDTQYF; DNA: TGTGCCAGCAGTGAAAAGGGCAGCACAGATACGCAGTATTTT
V: TRBV18; size: once; D: .; J: TRBJ1-5; CDR3: CASSPPGAQGNQPQHF; DNA: TGTGCCAGCTCACCACCGGGGGCGCAGGGCAATCAGCCCCAGCATTTT
V: TRBV6-1; size: .; D: .; J: TRBJ2-7; CDR3: CASSEAHSSPSYEQYF; DNA: TGTGCCAGCAGTGAAGCACACAGCTCCCCATCCTACGAGCAGTACTTC